The rows below give T cell receptor beta chains drawn from one sample of a study of cytomegalovirus exposure and HLA in healthy donors. TCRdb's copy holds only in-frame clones and misses some; the assay was immunoSEQ multiplex PCR. Of about 270,000 clones listed, roughly 85% are singletons. Sequenced sample: PBMCs. These receptors were taken from a woman between 18 and 30 years old in good health and CMV-seronegative. The CDR3 runs from the conserved cysteine through the conserved F or W. Fields, in order: CDR3 protein, CDR3 length, J gene, V gene.

cdr3_aa: CASSPPSVVDEQFF
cdr3_length: 14
j_call: TRBJ2-1
v_call: TRBV18

cdr3_aa: CSVDVGRGTDTQYF
cdr3_length: 14
j_call: TRBJ2-3
v_call: TRBV29-1

cdr3_aa: CASSSGQGEAFF
cdr3_length: 12
j_call: TRBJ1-1
v_call: TRBV5-1

cdr3_aa: CASSTRLAGSYNEQFF
cdr3_length: 16
j_call: TRBJ2-1
v_call: TRBV19

cdr3_aa: CASSLVLGARPSVGYEQYF
cdr3_length: 19
j_call: TRBJ2-7
v_call: TRBV5-5

cdr3_aa: CASSAPSPGDGGYTF
cdr3_length: 15
j_call: TRBJ1-2
v_call: TRBV9

cdr3_aa: CSVDKGMQETQYF
cdr3_length: 13
j_call: TRBJ2-5
v_call: TRBV29-1

cdr3_aa: CSVRTGGVPRDTEAFF
cdr3_length: 16
j_call: TRBJ1-1
v_call: TRBV29-1

cdr3_aa: CAWSVTPSRVGGYTF
cdr3_length: 15
j_call: TRBJ1-2
v_call: TRBV30

cdr3_aa: CASSMGLRPLQETQYF
cdr3_length: 16
j_call: TRBJ2-5
v_call: TRBV27

cdr3_aa: CASSQDSTSGGARNEQFF
cdr3_length: 18
j_call: TRBJ2-1
v_call: TRBV4-3

cdr3_aa: CASSSGQGGTEAFF
cdr3_length: 14
j_call: TRBJ1-1
v_call: TRBV6-5

cdr3_aa: CASSVGSGQGPDGYTF
cdr3_length: 16
j_call: TRBJ1-2
v_call: TRBV9

cdr3_aa: CAWRQLNTEAFF
cdr3_length: 12
j_call: TRBJ1-1
v_call: TRBV30

cdr3_aa: CASHRPGQGNEKLFF
cdr3_length: 15
j_call: TRBJ1-4
v_call: TRBV19

cdr3_aa: CASSSGLAGYEQYF
cdr3_length: 14
j_call: TRBJ2-7
v_call: TRBV7-6

cdr3_aa: CASSVDHPPGTQYF
cdr3_length: 14
j_call: TRBJ2-5
v_call: TRBV9

cdr3_aa: CASSHWGQGATDTQYF
cdr3_length: 16
j_call: TRBJ2-3
v_call: TRBV4-2